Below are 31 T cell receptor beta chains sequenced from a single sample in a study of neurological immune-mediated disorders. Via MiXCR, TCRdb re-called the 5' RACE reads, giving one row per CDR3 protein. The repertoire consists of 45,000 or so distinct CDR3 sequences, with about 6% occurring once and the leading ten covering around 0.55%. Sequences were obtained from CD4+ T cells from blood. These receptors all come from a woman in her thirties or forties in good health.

In nucleotides, the CDR3 is TGTGCCACCAGCAGAGCCTCTGCGGGGCGATACACCGGGGAGCTGTTTTTT. The encoded protein is CATSRASAGRYTGELFF. The chain uses TRBV15 and TRBJ2-2, with D tentatively TRBD2 (6 bases). Germline CDR1 LNHNV, CDR2 YYDKDF (reference sequence). The CDR3 runs 17 residues. V lost 1 base and J 3 bases, leaving 15 bases between the germline ends.

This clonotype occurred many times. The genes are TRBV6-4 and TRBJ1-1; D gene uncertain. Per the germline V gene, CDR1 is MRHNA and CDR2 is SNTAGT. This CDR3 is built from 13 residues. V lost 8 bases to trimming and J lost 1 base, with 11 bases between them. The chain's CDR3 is CASGQDSNTEAFF. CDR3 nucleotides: TGTGCCAGCGGGCAGGACTCGAACACTGAAGCTTTCTTT.

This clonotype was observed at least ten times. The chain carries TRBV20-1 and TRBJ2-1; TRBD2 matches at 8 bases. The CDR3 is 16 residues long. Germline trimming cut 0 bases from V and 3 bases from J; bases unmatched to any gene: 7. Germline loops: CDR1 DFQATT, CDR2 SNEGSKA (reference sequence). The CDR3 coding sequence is TGCAGTGCTAGAGATGGGGCGGGAGGCGTCTACAATGAGCAGTTCTTC. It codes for CSARDGAGGVYNEQFF.

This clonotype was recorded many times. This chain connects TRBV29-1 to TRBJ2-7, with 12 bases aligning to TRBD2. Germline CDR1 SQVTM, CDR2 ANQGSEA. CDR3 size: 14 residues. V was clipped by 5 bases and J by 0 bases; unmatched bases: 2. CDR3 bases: TGCAGCGTTCTGACTAGCGGGAGCTCCTACGAGCAGTACTTC. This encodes CSVLTSGSSYEQYF.

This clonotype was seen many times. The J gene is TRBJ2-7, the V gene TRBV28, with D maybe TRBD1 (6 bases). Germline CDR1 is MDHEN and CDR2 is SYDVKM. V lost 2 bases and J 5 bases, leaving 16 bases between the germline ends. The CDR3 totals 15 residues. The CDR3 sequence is CASSLLWGRPNEQYF. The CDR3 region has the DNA TGTGCCAGCAGTTTACTGTGGGGGCGTCCAAACGAGCAGTACTTC.

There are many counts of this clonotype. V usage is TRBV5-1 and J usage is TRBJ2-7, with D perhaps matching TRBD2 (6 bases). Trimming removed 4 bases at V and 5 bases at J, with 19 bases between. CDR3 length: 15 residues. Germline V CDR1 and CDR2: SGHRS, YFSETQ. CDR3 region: CASSPEGRETHEQYF. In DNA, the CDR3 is TGCGCCAGCAGCCCGGAGGGCAGGGAGACCCACGAGCAGTACTTC. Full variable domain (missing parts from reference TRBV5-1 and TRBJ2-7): KAGVTQTPRYLIKTRGQQVTLSCSPISGHRSVSWYQQTPGQGLQFLFEYFSETQRNKGNFPGRFSGRQFSNSRSEMNVSTLELGDSALYLCASSPEGRETHEQYFGPGTRLTVT.

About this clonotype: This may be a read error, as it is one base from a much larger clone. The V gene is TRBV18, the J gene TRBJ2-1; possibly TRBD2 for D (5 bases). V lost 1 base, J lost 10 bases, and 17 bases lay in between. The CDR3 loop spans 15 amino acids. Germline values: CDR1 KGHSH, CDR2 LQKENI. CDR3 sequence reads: CASSPQGVPRREQFF. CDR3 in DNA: TGTGCCAGCTCACCACAGGGAGTGCCCCGGCGGGAGCAGTTCTTC.

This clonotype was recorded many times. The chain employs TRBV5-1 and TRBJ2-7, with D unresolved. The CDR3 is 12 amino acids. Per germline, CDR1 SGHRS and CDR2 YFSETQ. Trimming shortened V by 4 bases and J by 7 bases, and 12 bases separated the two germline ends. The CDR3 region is CASSRADSEQYF. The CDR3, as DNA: TGCGCCAGCAGCAGGGCTGATTCGGAGCAGTACTTC.

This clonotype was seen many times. CDR3 DNA: TGTGCCAGCAGCGGACTAGCGGGAGTGTTAGCTAGCACAGATACGCAGTATTTT. This sequence encodes CASSGLAGVLASTDTQYF. The genes are TRBV7-9 and TRBJ2-3; TRBD2 matches at 13 bases. CDR1 and CDR2 from the germline V gene are SEHNR and FQNEAQ (reference sequence). This CDR3 is built from 18 residues. J gave up 0 bases and V 5 bases, and 8 bases lay outside the gene matches.

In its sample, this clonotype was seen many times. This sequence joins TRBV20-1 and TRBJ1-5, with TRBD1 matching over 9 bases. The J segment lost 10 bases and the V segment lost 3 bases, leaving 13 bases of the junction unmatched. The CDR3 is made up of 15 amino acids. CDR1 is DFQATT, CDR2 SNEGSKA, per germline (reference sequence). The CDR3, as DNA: TGCAGTGCTAGCAATACAGGGGGCGTCAATGGACCCCAGCATTTT. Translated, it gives CSASNTGGVNGPQHF.

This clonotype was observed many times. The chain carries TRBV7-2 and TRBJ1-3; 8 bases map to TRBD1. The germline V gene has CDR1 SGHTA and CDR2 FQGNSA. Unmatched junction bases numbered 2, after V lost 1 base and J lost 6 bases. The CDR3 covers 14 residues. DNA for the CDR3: TGTGCCAGCAGCTTAGGACAGGGGTCAAACACCATATATTTT. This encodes CASSLGQGSNTIYF.

The CDR3 DNA reads TGCGCCAGCAGATCTAGCGGGACCCTGGAGGGGAAGCAGTTCTTC. It encodes CASRSSGTLEGKQFF. This sequence joins TRBV10-1 and TRBJ2-1, with 9 positions matching TRBD2. CDR3 length: 15 amino acids. V was pared by 6 bases and J by 11 bases, with 14 bases of the junction left unmatched. Germline CDR1 is WNHNN and CDR2 is SYGVQD (reference sequence).

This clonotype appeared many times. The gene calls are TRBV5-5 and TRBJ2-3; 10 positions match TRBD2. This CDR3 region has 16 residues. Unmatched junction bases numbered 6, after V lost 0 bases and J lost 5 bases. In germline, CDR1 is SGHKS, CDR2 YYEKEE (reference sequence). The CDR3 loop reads CASSLGTSGKGDTQYF. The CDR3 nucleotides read TGTGCCAGCAGCTTGGGAACTAGCGGGAAGGGAGATACGCAGTATTTT.

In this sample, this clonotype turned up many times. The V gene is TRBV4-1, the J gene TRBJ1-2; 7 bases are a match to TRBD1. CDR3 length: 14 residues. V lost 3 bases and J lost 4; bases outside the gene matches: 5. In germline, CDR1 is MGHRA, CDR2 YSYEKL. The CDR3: CASSQPTGRYGYTF. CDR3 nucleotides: TGCGCCAGCAGCCAGCCGACAGGGCGCTATGGCTACACCTTC.

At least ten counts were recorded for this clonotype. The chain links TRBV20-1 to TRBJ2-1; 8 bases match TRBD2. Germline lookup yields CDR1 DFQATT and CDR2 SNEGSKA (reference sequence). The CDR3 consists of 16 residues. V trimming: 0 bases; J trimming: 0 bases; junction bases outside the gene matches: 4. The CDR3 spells CSARDLSGSSYNEQFF. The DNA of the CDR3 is TGCAGTGCTAGAGATCTAAGCGGGAGCTCCTACAATGAGCAGTTCTTC.

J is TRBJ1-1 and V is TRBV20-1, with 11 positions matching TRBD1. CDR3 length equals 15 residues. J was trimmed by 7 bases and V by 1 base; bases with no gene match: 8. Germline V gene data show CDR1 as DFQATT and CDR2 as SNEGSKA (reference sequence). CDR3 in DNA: TGCAGTGCTAGAGCCACGGACAGGGGGCATGATGAAGCTTTCTTT. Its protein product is CSARATDRGHDEAFF.

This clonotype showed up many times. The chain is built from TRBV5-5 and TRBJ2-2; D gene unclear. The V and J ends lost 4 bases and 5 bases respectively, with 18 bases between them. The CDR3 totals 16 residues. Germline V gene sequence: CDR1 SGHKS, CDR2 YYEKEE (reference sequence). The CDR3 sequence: CASSLLGGFGTGELFF. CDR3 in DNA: TGTGCCAGCAGCCTGCTCGGCGGCTTCGGGACCGGGGAGCTGTTTTTT. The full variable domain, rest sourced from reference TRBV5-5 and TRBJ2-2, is DAGVTQSPTHLIKTRGQQVTLRCSPISGHKSVSWYQQVLGQGPQFIFQYYEKEERGRGNFPDRFSARQFPNYSSELNVNALLLGDSALYLCASSLLGGFGTGELFFGEGSRLTVL.

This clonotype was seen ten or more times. The CDR3 spells CASSPRAGGTQPQHF. Here the CDR3 DNA reads TGTGCCAGCAGCCCAAGAGCAGGGGGCACTCAGCCCCAGCATTTT. The V gene is TRBV4-2, the J gene TRBJ1-5; 8 bases line up with TRBD1. The germline gives CDR1 LGHNA, CDR2 YNFKEQ. The CDR3 consists of 15 residues. Trimming removed 4 bases from V and 6 bases from J; junction bases left unmatched: 8.

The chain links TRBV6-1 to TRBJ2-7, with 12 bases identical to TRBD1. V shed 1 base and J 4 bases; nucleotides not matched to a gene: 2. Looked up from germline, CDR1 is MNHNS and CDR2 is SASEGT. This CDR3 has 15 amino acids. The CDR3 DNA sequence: TGTGCCAGCAGTGAAGAGGGACAGGGGGCGTACGAGCAGTACTTC. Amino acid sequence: CASSEEGQGAYEQYF.

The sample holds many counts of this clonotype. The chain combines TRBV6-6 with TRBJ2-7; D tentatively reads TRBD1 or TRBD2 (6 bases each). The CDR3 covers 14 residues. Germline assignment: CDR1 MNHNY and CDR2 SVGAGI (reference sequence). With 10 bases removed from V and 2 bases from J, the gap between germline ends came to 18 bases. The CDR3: CATAVGGRAYEQYF. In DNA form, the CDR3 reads TGTGCCACTGCTGTCGGGGGCCGAGCCTACGAGCAGTACTTC.

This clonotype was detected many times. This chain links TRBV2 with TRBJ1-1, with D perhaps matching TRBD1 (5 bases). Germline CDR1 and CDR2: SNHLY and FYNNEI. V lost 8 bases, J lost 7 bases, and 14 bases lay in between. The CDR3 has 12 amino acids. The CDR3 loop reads CASGASYLEAFF. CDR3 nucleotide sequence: TGTGCCAGCGGGGCGTCATATCTTGAAGCTTTCTTT.

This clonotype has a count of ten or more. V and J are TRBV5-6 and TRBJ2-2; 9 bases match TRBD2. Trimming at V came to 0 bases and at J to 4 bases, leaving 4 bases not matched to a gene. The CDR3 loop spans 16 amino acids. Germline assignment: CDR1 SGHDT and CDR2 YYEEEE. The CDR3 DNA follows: TGTGCCAGCAGCTTGGGGCTAGCGGGACCCACCGGGGAGCTGTTTTTT. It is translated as CASSLGLAGPTGELFF.

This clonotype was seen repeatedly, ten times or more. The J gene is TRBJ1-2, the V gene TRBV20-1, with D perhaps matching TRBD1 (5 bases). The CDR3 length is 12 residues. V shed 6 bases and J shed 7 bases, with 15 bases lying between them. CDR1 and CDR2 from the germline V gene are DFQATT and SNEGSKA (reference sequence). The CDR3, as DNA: TGCAGTGCCCTCCCGGGGCCCGGTGGCTACACCTTC. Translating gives CSALPGPGGYTF.

Here the CDR3 reads CSVSTGYSNQPQHF. As DNA, the CDR3 is TGCAGTGTCTCTACTGGGTACAGCAATCAGCCCCAGCATTTT. The chain carries TRBV20-1 and TRBJ1-5; D unresolved. Germline CDR1 is DFQATT and CDR2 is SNEGSKA (reference sequence). V lost 7 bases and J lost 1, with 14 bases in between. The CDR3 covers 14 residues.

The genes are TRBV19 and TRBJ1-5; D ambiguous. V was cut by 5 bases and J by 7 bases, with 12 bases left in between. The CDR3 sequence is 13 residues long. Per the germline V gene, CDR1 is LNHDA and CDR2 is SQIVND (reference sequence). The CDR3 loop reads CASSPEIVQPQHF. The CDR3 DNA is TGTGCCAGTAGTCCCGAAATCGTCCAGCCCCAGCATTTT.

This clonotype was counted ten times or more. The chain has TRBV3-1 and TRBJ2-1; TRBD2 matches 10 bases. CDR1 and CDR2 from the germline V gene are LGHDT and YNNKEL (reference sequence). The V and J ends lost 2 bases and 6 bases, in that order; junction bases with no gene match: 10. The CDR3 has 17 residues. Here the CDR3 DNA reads TGTGCCAGCAGCCAAACAGCTAGCGGGAGAGGTTCCAATGAGCAGTTCTTC. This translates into CASSQTASGRGSNEQFF.

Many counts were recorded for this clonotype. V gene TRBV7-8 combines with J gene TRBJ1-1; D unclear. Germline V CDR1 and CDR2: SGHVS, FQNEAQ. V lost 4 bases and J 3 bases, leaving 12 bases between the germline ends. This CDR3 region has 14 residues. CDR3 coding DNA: TGTGCCAGCAGCTCAGAGGCTGGGGACACTGAAGCTTTCTTT. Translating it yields CASSSEAGDTEAFF.

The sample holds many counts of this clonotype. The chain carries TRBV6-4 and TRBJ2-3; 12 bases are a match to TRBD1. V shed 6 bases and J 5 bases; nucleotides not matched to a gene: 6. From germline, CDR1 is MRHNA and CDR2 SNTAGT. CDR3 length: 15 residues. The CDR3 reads CASRAGTGGRDTQYF. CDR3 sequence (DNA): TGTGCCAGCAGAGCCGGGACAGGGGGCCGAGATACGCAGTATTTT.

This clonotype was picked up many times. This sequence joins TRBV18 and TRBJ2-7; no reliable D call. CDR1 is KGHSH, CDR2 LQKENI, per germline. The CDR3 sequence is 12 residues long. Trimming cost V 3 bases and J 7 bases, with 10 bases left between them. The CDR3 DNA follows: TGTGCCAGCTCACCTAAGGGCGGAGAGCAGTACTTC. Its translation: CASSPKGGEQYF. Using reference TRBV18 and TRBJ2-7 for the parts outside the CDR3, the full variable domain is NAGVMQNPRHLVRRRGQEARLRCSPMKGHSHVYWYRQLPEEGLKFMVYLQKENIIDESGMPKERFSAEFPKEGPSILRIQQVVRGDSAAYFCASSPKGGEQYFGPGTRLTVT.

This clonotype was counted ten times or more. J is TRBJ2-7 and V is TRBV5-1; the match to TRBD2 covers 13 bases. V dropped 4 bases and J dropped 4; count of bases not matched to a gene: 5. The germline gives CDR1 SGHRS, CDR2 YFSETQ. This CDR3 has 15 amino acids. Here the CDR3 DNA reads TGCGCCAGCAGCCCCGGACTAGCGGGAGCATACGAGCAGTACTTC. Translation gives CASSPGLAGAYEQYF.

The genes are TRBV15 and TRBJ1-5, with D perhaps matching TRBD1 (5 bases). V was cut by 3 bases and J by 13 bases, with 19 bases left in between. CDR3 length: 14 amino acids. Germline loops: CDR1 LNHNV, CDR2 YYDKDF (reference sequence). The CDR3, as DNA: TGTGCCACCAGCAGCCGGGACTGGAATCAGACACAGCATTTT. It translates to CATSSRDWNQTQHF.